One and the same sample provided the 17 T cell receptor beta chains below, sequenced in a study of blood T cell repertoires in COVID-19. Assay used: immunoSEQ multiplex PCR; TCRdb lists only in-frame clones, some missing. The sample shows about 180,000 clones, roughly 80% of them seen only once. The sample taken for sequencing was peripheral blood. The receptors were gathered from a human donor in a cohort sampled during active COVID-19.

This clone was observed at least ten times. The chain uses TRBV5-4 and TRBJ1-6; no reliable D call. Germline V gene data show CDR1 as SGHNT and CDR2 as YYREEE (reference sequence). The CDR3 is 14 amino acids. V was clipped by 0 bases and J by 7 bases, with 8 bases between them. Written as DNA, the CDR3 is TGTGCCAGCAGCTTGGAGAGCACCAATTCACCCCTCCACTTT. It yields the protein CASSLESTNSPLHF.

DNA for the CDR3: TGTGCCAGTAGTCCCTCTCATCAGAGCAATCAGCCCCAGCATTTT. Translating it yields CASSPSHQSNQPQHF. V usage is TRBV19 and J usage is TRBJ1-5; no firm D call. Trimming cost V 5 bases and J 1 base, with 12 bases left between them. This CDR3 has 15 amino acids. Germline V gene data show CDR1 as LNHDA and CDR2 as SQIVND (reference sequence).

The V gene is TRBV6-5, the J gene TRBJ2-5; 8 bases align to TRBD2. This CDR3 is 14 amino acids long. V gave up 8 bases and J gave up 4 bases; unmatched junction bases: 9. The V gene's germline CDR1 is MNHEY and CDR2 SVGAGI. The CDR3 DNA reads TGTGCCAGCTACGGGGGGGCCGGGGGAGAGACCCAGTACTTC. Translated: CASYGGAGGETQYF.

The chain combines TRBV5-1 with TRBJ1-6; 8 nucleotides line up with TRBD1. This CDR3 comprises 15 residues. V shed 7 bases and J 12 bases; nucleotides not matched to a gene: 15. Germline V CDR1 and CDR2: SGHRS, YFSETQ. The CDR3 protein is CASGGDRFGLEPLHF. DNA for the CDR3: TGCGCCAGCGGAGGGGACAGGTTCGGCCTGGAACCCCTCCACTTT.

The rearrangement uses TRBV5-1 and TRBJ1-3; 11 nucleotides agree with TRBD1. J was trimmed by 3 bases and V by 4 bases; bases with no gene match: 6. CDR1 and CDR2 from the germline V gene are SGHRS and YFSETQ. The CDR3 extends over 16 amino acids. This CDR3 reads CASSKDRGLSGNTIYF. The CDR3 nucleotides read TGCGCCAGCAGCAAGGACAGGGGGCTGAGTGGAAACACCATATATTTT.

This chain links TRBV6-6 with TRBJ1-1; D ambiguous. V lost 8 bases and J lost 1, with 5 bases in between. The CDR3 is made up of 11 amino acids. Germline V lookup: CDR1 MNHNY, CDR2 SVGAGI (reference sequence). The CDR3 coding sequence is TGTGCCAGCCTTTCGAACACTGAAGCTTTCTTT. Amino acids: CASLSNTEAFF.

This clone was found once. V and J are TRBV7-3 and TRBJ2-1; 8 bases are shared with TRBD2. After removal of 3 bases from V and 3 bases from J, the junction contained 7 bases not matched to a gene. The CDR3 runs 16 residues. The germline gives CDR1 SGHTA, CDR2 FQGTGA. CDR3: CASSFNPSGSYNEQFF. CDR3 DNA: TGTGCCAGCAGCTTCAACCCGAGCGGGAGCTACAATGAGCAGTTCTTC. Complete variable domain (other parts from reference TRBV7-3 and TRBJ2-1): GAGVSQTPSNKVTEKGKYVELRCDPISGHTALYWYRQSLGQGPEFLIYFQGTGAADDSGLPNDRFFAVRPEGSVSTLKIQRTERGDSAVYLCASSFNPSGSYNEQFFGPGTRLTVL.

The gene calls are TRBV12-3 or TRBV12-4 and TRBJ1-1, with 9 bases fitting TRBD1. The CDR3 is made up of 13 amino acids. Germline trimming cut 6 bases from V and 6 bases from J; bases unmatched to any gene: 5. Here the CDR3 reads CASSATGGSEAFF. The DNA of the CDR3 is TGTGCCAGCAGCGCTACAGGGGGCTCTGAAGCTTTCTTT.

This sequence joins TRBV18 and TRBJ2-7; TRBD1 matches at 9 bases. Germline assignment: CDR1 KGHSH and CDR2 LQKENI. The ends lost 3 bases at V and 1 base at J; junction bases unmatched: 4. The CDR3 runs 15 residues. The CDR3 here is CASSPTGGASYEQYF. The CDR3 nucleotides are TGTGCCAGCTCACCCACAGGGGGCGCGTCCTACGAGCAGTACTTC.

V is TRBV6-5 and J is TRBJ1-2; 7 nucleotides line up with TRBD1. There are 15 residues in the CDR3. Germline loops: CDR1 MNHEY, CDR2 SVGAGI. J gave up 1 base and V 7 bases, and 9 bases lay outside the gene matches. The CDR3 here is CASKISRGVNYGYTF. The CDR3, as DNA: TGTGCCAGCAAAATATCCAGGGGGGTTAACTATGGCTACACCTTC.

The chain is built from TRBV5-4 and TRBJ1-4; D is undetermined. V was clipped by 2 bases and J by 5 bases, with 10 bases between them. The germline V gene encodes CDR1 SGHNT and CDR2 YYREEE (reference sequence). The CDR3 covers 14 residues. The CDR3 sequence: CASSFGGGNEKLFF. Here the CDR3 DNA reads TGTGCCAGCAGCTTTGGCGGCGGCAATGAAAAACTGTTTTTT.

V gene TRBV19 combines with J gene TRBJ2-2; weak D call: TRBD2 (6 bases). CDR1 and CDR2 from the germline V gene are LNHDA and SQIVND (reference sequence). The CDR3 length is 16 residues. The germline V and J ends were trimmed by 2 bases and 1 base, with 11 bases remaining between them. For the CDR3, the DNA is TGTGCCAGTAGTATAATGGGGGGTGTGAACACCGGGGAGCTGTTTTTT. Translating it yields CASSIMGGVNTGELFF.

This clone was counted a single time. The gene calls are TRBV5-1 and TRBJ1-4; no clear D gene. In germline, CDR1 is SGHRS, CDR2 YFSETQ. This CDR3 contains 14 residues. V shed 2 bases and J shed 5 bases, with 10 bases lying between them. CDR3 loop: CASSFIGLNEKLFF. For the CDR3, the DNA is TGCGCCAGCAGCTTCATTGGCCTCAATGAAAAACTGTTTTTT.

Only one count was recorded for this clone. The chain joins TRBV4-1 to TRBJ2-2, with a possible D match to TRBD1 (5 bases). This CDR3 spans 15 amino acids. V lost 4 bases, J lost 6 bases, and 15 bases lay in between. CDR1 is MGHRA and CDR2 is YSYEKL in the germline V gene. CDR3 in amino acids: CASSPRVVESGELFF. The CDR3 DNA reads TGCGCCAGCAGCCCCAGGGTCGTAGAATCCGGGGAGCTGTTTTTT.

The chain is built from TRBV19 and TRBJ2-1, with TRBD2 identical over 8 bases. The V segment lost 6 bases and the J segment 8 bases; nucleotides outside the gene matches: 9. CDR1 is LNHDA, CDR2 SQIVND, per germline (reference sequence). This CDR3 contains 14 residues. The CDR3 nucleotides are TGTGCCAGTAGCGACGCGGGGGGACGTGATGAGCAGTTCTTC. Protein sequence: CASSDAGGRDEQFF.

This clone came up once. The V gene is TRBV12-3 or TRBV12-4, the J gene TRBJ1-2, with D possibly being TRBD1 (6 bases). Trimming took 5 bases from V and 9 from J, leaving 13 bases between them. This CDR3 comprises 12 residues. Here the CDR3 DNA reads TGTGCCAGCAGTCCCGGACAGTCCCGCTACACCTTC. This sequence encodes CASSPGQSRYTF.

This chain connects TRBV10-3 to TRBJ1-5; D gene uncertain. Germline lookup yields CDR1 ENHRY and CDR2 SYGVKD. CDR3 length equals 14 residues. Trimming removed 3 bases from V and 3 bases from J, with 9 bases in between. The CDR3 reads CAISDEGANQPQHF. CDR3 nucleotide sequence: TGTGCCATCAGTGATGAGGGCGCCAATCAGCCCCAGCATTTT.